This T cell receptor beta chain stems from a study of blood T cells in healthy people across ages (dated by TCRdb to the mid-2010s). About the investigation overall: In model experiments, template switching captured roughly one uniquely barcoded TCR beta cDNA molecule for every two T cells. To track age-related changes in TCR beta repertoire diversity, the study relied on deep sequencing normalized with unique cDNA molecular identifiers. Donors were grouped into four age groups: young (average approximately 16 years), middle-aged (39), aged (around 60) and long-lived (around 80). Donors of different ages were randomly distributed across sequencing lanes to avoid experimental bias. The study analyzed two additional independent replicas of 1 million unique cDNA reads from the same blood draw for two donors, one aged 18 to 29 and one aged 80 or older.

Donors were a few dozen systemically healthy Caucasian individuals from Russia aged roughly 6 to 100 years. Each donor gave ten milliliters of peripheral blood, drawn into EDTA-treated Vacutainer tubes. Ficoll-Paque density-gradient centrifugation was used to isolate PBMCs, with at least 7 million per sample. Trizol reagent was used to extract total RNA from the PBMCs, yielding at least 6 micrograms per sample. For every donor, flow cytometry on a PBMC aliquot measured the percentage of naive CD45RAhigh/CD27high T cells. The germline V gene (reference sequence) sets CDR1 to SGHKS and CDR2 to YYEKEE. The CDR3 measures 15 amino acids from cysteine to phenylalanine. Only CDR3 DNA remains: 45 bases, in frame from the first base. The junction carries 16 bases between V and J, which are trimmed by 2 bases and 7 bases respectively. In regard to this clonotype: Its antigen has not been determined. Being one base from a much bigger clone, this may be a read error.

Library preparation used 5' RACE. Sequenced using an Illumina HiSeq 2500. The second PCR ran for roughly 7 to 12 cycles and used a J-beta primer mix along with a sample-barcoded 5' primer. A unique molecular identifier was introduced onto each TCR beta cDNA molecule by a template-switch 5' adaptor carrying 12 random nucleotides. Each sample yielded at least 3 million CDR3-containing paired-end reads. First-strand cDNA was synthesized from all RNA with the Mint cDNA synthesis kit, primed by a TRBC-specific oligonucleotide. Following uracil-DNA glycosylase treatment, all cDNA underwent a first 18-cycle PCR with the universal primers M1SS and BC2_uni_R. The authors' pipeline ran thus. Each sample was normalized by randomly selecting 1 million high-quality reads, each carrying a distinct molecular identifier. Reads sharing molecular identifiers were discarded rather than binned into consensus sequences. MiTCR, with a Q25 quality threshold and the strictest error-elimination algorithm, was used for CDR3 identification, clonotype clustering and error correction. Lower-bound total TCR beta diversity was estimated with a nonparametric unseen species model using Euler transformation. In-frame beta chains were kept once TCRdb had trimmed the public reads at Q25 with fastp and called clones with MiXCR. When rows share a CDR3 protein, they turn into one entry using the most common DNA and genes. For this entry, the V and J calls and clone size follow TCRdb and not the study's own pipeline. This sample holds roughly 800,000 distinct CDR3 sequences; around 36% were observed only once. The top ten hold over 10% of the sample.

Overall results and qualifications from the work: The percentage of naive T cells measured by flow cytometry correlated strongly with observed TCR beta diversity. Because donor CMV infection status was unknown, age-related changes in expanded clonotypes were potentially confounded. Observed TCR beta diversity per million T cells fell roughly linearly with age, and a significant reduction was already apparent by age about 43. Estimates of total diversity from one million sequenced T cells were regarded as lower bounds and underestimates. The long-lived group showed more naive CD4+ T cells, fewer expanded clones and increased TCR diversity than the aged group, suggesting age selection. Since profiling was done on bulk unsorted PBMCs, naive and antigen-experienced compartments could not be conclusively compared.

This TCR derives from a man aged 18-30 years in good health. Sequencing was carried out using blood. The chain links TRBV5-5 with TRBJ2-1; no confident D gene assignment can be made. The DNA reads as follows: TGTGCCAGCAGCTTCGAGGTCTACTGGGGTAATGAGCAGTTCTTC. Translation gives CASSFEVYWGNEQFF. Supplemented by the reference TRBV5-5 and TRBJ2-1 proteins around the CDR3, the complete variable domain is DAGVTQSPTHLIKTRGQQVTLRCSPISGHKSVSWYQQVLGQGPQFIFQYYEKEERGRGNFPDRFSARQFPNYSSELNVNALLLGDSALYLCASSFEVYWGNEQFFGPGTRLTVL.